This TCR beta chain is from a study of blood T cell repertoires in COVID-19 (dated by TCRdb to the early 2020s). Turning to the overall study: Samples covering the acute and convalescent phases of COVID-19 were provided by collaborators in the United States, Italy and Spain. The material from the prospective study consisted of cDNA or gDNA derived from T cells, B-cell-depleted T cells, or PBMCs. The dataset comprised deeply sampled blood TCRbeta repertoires from subjects exposed to, actively infected with, or recovered from COVID-19. The repertoires were released in a freely available public database intended as a resource for research on the immune response to SARS-CoV-2. Samples were obtained from the ongoing ImmuneRACE study (first 160 participants) and from some 1,300 subjects provided by 6 global collaborators. The sample metadata nearly always contained a de-identified subject ID, COVID-19 status, age in years and sex. Where HLA class I and class II types were available, the types were taken from metadata supplied by the sample provider, not from assay-based typing. Overall results and qualifications from the work: The quantity of clinical and demographic metadata differed by source and by participant and was supplied without curation.

The immunoSEQ Assay, a bias-controlled multiplex PCR, was used to amplify TCRbeta CDR3 regions from genomic DNA. Per the authors' processing: Within the assay, amplification of reference gene primers was used to estimate how many nucleated cells each sample contained. To quantify the absolute abundance of each unique TCRbeta CDR3 rearrangement, sequence reads were collapsed and filtered. For each sample, productive Simpson clonality was calculated as the square root of Simpson's diversity index across productive rearrangements. TCRdb retrieved this table from immuneACCESS and kept in-frame rearrangements only. Not all clones are present; in checked studies, unresolved V genes account for under half, and no reason is known for the remainder. The V and J calls and clone size come from that table; D and trimming were worked out from the DNA. For this sample there are approximately 40,000 clones; about 80% appear just once. About 40% of the sample is taken by the ten largest.

In regard to this clone: The antigen it recognizes is unknown. Per-base qualities were not stored, and no clone one base away is much larger.

Each collaborating institution followed its own protocols to collect whole blood in K2EDTA tubes. For TCRbeta analysis, collaborators shipped samples in one of three forms: frozen whole blood, isolated PBMCs, or DNA extracted from either of those sample types. CDR1 SGHNT and CDR2 YYREEE were looked up in the germline V gene (reference sequence). Measured from the cysteine to the phenylalanine, the CDR3 is 15 residues long. The sequence is cut down to CDR3 DNA, 45 bases in frame from base 1. The V and J ends are trimmed by 4 bases and 0 bases, leaving 11 bases between them. This sequence uses TRBV5-4 and TRBJ2-1; perhaps TRBD2 is the D gene, with 5 bases matching. Sequences were obtained from peripheral blood. The TCR was taken from an elderly man with active or convalescent COVID-19. The CDR3 reads CASSSSGSSYNEQFF. The DNA sequence is as follows: TGTGCCAGCAGCAGCAGCGGCAGCTCCTACAATGAGCAGTTCTTC.